This record concerns one TCR beta chain sequence. Its target is unknown. V shed 5 bases, J shed 0 bases, and the junction held 4 bases outside the gene matches. CDR1 and CDR2 from the germline V gene are DFQATT and SNEGSKA (reference sequence). The CDR3 sequence is 14 residues long. The data belong to a study of CD8 T cells in ankylosing spondylitis. Findings and limits, study-wide: For ankylosing spondylitis blood, a TCR beta motif of roughly 8 highly homologous variants appeared characteristic. There were earlier reports of some motif variants in reactive arthritis synovial fluid and blood.

MiXCR, run by TCRdb on the 5' RACE reads, gives a single entry per CDR3 protein. Of under 250,000 distinct CDR3 sequences listed, roughly 32% were seen once; the top ten hold approximately 4.4%. The chain recombines TRBV20-1 with TRBJ2-3; 8 nucleotides agree with TRBD2. The clonotype comes from a male donor with ankylosing spondylitis or in good health (not recorded which). What was sequenced was blood, either unsorted or a sorted T cell fraction (not recorded which). The CDR3 is CSALSGASTDTQYF. The CDR3 DNA follows: TGCAGTGCTCTTAGCGGGGCTAGCACAGATACGCAGTATTTT.